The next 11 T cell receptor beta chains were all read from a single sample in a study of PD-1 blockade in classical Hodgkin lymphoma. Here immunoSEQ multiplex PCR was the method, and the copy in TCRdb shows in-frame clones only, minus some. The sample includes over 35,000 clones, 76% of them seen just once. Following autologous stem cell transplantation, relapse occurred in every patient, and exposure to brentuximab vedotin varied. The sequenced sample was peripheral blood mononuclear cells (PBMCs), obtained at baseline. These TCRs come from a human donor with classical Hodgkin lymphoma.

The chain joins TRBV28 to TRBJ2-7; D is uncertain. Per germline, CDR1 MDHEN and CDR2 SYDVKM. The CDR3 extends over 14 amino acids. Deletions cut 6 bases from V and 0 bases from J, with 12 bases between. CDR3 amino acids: CASRRLRSSYEQYF. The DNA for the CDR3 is TGTGCCAGCAGGAGGTTGAGAAGCTCCTACGAGCAGTACTTC.

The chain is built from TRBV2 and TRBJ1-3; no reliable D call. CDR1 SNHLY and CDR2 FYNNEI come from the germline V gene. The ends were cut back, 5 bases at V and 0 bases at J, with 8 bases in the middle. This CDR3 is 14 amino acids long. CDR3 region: CASSLTDSGNTIYF. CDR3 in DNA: TGTGCCAGCAGTCTGACGGACTCTGGAAACACCATATATTTT. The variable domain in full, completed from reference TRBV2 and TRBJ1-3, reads EPEVTQTPSHQVTQMGQEVILRCVPISNHLYFYWYRQILGQKVEFLVSFYNNEISEKSEIFDDQFSVERPDGSNFTLKIRSTKLEDSAMYFCASSLTDSGNTIYFGEGSWLTVV.

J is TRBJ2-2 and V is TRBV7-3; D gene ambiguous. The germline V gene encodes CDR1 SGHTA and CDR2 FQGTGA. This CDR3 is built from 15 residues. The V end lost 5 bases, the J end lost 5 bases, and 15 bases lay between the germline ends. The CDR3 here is CASSQSTSETGELFF. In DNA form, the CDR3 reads TGTGCCAGCAGCCAATCCACCTCGGAGACCGGGGAGCTGTTTTTT. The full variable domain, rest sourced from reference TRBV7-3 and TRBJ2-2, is GAGVSQTPSNKVTEKGKYVELRCDPISGHTALYWYRQSLGQGPEFLIYFQGTGAADDSGLPNDRFFAVRPEGSVSTLKIQRTERGDSAVYLCASSQSTSETGELFFGEGSRLTVL.

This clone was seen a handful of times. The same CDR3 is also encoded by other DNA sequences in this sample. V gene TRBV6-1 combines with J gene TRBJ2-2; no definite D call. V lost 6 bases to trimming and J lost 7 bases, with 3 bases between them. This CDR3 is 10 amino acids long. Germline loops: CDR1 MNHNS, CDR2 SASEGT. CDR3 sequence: CASRDGELFF. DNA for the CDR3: TGTGCCAGCAGGGACGGGGAGCTGTTTTTT.

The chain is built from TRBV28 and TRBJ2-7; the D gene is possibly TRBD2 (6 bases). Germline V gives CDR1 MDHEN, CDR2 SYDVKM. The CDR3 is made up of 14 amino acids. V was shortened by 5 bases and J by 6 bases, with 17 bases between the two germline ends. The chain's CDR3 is CASSASWGLVEQYF. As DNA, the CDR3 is TGTGCCAGCAGTGCCTCGTGGGGACTGGTCGAGCAGTACTTC.

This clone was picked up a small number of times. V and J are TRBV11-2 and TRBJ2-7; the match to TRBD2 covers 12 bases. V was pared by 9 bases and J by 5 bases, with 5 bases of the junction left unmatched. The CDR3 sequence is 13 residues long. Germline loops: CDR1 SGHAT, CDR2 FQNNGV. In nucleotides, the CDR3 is TGTGCCAGTTTAGCTAGCGGGAGGGACGAGCAGTACTTC. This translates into CASLASGRDEQYF. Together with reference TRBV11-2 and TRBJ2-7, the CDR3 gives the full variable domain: EAGVAQSPRYKIIEKRQSVAFWCNPISGHATLYWYQQILGQGPKLLIQFQNNGVVDDSQLPKDRFSAERLKGVDSTLKIQPAKLEDSAVYLCASLASGRDEQYFGPGTRLTVT.

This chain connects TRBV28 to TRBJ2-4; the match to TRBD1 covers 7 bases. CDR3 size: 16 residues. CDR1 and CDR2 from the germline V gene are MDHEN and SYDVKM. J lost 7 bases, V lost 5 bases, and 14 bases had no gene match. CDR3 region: CASSPPSAGGWNIQYF. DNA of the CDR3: TGTGCCAGCAGTCCCCCCTCGGCAGGGGGTTGGAACATTCAGTACTTC.

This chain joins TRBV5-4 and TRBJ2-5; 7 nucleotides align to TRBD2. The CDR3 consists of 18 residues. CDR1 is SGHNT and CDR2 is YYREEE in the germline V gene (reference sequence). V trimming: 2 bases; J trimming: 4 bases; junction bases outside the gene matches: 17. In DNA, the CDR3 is TGTGCCAGCAGCTTATCCTCTCCTGTTGCGGGAGAAATAGAGACCCAGTACTTC. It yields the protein CASSLSSPVAGEIETQYF.

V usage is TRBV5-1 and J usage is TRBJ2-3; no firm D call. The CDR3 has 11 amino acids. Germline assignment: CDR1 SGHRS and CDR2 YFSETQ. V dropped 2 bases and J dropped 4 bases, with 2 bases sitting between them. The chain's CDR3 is CASSLADTQYF. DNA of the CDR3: TGCGCCAGCAGCTTAGCAGATACGCAGTATTTT. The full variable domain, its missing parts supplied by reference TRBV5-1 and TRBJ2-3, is KAGVTQTPRYLIKTRGQQVTLSCSPISGHRSVSWYQQTPGQGLQFLFEYFSETQRNKGNFPGRFSGRQFSNSRSEMNVSTLELGDSALYLCASSLADTQYFGPGTRLTVL.

CDR3 in amino acids: CASSLGQGDEQYF. The CDR3 coding sequence is TGTGCCAGCAGCTTAGGACAGGGGGACGAGCAGTACTTC. The chain links TRBV7-8 to TRBJ2-7; TRBD1 agrees at 9 bases. Germline V CDR1 and CDR2: SGHVS, FQNEAQ. Unmatched junction bases numbered 0, after V lost 1 base and J lost 5 bases. The CDR3 length is 13 residues.

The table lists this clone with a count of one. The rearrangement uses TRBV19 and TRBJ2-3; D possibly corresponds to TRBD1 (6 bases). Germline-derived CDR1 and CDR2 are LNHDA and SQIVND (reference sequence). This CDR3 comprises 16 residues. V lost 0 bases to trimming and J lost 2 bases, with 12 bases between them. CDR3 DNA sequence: TGTGCCAGTAGTATAGATAGGGGGTTGGACACAGATACGCAGTATTTT. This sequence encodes CASSIDRGLDTDTQYF.